The sequence of this T cell receptor beta chain was determined in a study of persistence of HIV-infected CD4 T cells. Study as a whole: A median of 8 years of suppressive ART preceded sampling.

The libraries were made with immunoSEQ version 4 in survey mode. The repertoire was sequenced with immunoSEQ multiplex PCR; TCRdb's copy has only in-frame clones and lacks some. The data contain some 30,000 clones, around 80% of them seen just once; the ten biggest clones take up roughly 0.8%. The CDR3 extends over 14 amino acids. Per the germline V gene, CDR1 is SNHLY and CDR2 is FYNNEI. Trimming removed 7 bases at V and 11 bases at J, with 23 bases between. The stimulus was lysate of CMV-infected fibroblasts, around 10 ug/mL. CD40L/CD69 double-negative CD45RO-high memory CD4+ T cells were collected. CD8+ T cells were removed from PBMCs prior to stimulation. Comment on this clone: Its antigen remains unknown.

The receptor was derived from an adult woman with HIV who was CMV-seropositive. The sequencing used CD4+ T cells sorted from PBMCs after approximately 19-hour stimulation, collected from a patient who received antiretroviral therapy. The rearrangement joins TRBV2 to TRBJ1-1; D remains ambiguous. The CDR3 region is CASTERTGQERAFF. CDR3 DNA sequence: TGTGCCAGCACAGAGAGGACGGGCCAGGAGCGGGCTTTCTTT. Supplemented by reference TRBV2 and TRBJ1-1, the full variable domain reads EPEVTQTPSHQVTQMGQEVILRCVPISNHLYFYWYRQILGQKVEFLVSFYNNEISEKSEIFDDQFSVERPDGSNFTLKIRSTKLEDSAMYFCASTERTGQERAFFGQGTRLTVV.